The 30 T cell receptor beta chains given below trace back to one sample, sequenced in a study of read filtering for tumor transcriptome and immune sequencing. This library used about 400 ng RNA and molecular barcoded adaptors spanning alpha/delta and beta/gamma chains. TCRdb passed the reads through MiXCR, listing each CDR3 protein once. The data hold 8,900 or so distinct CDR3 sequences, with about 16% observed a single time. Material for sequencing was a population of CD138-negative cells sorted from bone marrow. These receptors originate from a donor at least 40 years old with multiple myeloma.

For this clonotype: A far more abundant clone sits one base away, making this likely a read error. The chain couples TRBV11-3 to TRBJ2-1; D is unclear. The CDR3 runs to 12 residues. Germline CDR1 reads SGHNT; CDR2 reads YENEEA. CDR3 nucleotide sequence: TGTGTCAGCAGCTTAGCCTACAATGAGCAGTTCTTC. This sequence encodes CVSSLAYNEQFF.

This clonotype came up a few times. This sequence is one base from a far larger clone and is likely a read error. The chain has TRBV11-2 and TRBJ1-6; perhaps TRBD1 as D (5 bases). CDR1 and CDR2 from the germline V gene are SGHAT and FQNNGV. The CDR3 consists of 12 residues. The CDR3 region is CASSLGVFGALF. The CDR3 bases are TGTGCCAGCAGCTTAGGAGTCTTCGGGGCTCTCTTT.

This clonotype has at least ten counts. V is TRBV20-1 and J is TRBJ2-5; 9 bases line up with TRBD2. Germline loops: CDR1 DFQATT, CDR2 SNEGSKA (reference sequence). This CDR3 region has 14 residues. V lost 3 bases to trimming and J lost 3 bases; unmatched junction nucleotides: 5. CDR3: CSASVLAGKETQYF. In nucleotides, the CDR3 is TGCAGTGCTAGTGTACTAGCGGGTAAAGAGACCCAGTACTTC.

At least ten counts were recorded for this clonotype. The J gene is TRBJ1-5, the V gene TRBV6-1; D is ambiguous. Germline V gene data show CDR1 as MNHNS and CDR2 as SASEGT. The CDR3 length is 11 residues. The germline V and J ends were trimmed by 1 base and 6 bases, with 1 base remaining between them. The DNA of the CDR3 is TGTGCCAGCAGTGAAGGTCAGCCCCAGCATTTT. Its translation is CASSEGQPQHF.

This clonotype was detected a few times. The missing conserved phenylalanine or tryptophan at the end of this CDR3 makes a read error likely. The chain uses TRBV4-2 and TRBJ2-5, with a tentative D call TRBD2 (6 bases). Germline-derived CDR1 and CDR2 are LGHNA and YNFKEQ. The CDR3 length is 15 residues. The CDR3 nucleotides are TGTGCTAGCAGGGAGGACGTCCTCACCCAAAAGACCCAGTACTTA. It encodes CASREDVLTQKTQYL.

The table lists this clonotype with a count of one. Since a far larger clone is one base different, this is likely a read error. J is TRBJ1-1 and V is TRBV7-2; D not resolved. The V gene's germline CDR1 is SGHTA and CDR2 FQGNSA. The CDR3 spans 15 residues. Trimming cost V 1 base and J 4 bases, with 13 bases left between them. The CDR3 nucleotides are TGTGCCAGCAGCTTAGGCACAGCCATGAGCACTGAAGCTTTCTTT. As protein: CASSLGTAMSTEAFF. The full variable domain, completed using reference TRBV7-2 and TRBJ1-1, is GAGVSQSPSNKVTEKGKDVELRCDPISGHTALYWYRQSLGQGLEFLIYFQGNSAPDKSGLPSDRFSAERTGGSVSTLTIQRTQQEDSAVYLCASSLGTAMSTEAFFGQGTRLTVV.

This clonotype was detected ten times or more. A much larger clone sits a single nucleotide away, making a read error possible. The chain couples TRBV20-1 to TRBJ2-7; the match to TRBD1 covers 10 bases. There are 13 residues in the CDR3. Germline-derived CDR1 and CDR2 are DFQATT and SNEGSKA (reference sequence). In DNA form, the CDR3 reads TGCAGTGCTAGGGGACAGGGGACCTACGAGCATTACTTC. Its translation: CSARGQGTYEHYF.

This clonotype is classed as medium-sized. The CDR3 here is CASSQGSQSGAKNIQYF. The CDR3, as DNA: TGTGCCAGCAGTCAAGGGTCCCAGTCAGGGGCCAAAAACATTCAGTACTTC. The chain has TRBV7-2 and TRBJ2-4; D might be TRBD1 (5 bases). Germline CDR1 reads SGHTA; CDR2 reads FQGNSA. V was pared by 6 bases and J by 1 base, with 19 bases between. This CDR3 region has 17 residues.

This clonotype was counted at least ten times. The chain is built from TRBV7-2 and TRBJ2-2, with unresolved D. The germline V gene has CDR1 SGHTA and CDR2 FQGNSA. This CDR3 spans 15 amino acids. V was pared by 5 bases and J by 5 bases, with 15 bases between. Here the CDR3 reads CASSRAVGSTGELFF. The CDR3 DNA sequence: TGTGCCAGCAGCCGTGCTGTAGGTAGTACCGGGGAGCTGTTTTTT. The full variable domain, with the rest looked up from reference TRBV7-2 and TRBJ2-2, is GAGVSQSPSNKVTEKGKDVELRCDPISGHTALYWYRQSLGQGLEFLIYFQGNSAPDKSGLPSDRFSAERTGGSVSTLTIQRTQQEDSAVYLCASSRAVGSTGELFFGEGSRLTVL.

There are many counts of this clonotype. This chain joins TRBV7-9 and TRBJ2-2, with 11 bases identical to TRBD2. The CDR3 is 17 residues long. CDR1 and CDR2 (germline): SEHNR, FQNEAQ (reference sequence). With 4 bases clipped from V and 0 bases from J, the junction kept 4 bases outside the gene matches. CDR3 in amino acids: CASSWQGLAANTGELFF. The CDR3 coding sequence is TGTGCCAGCAGCTGGCAGGGACTAGCGGCGAACACCGGGGAGCTGTTTTTT.

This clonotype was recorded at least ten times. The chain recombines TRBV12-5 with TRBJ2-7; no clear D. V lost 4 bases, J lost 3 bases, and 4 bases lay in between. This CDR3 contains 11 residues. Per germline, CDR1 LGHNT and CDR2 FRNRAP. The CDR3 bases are TGTGCTAGTGGTTCTAACTACGAGCAGTACTTC. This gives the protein CASGSNYEQYF.

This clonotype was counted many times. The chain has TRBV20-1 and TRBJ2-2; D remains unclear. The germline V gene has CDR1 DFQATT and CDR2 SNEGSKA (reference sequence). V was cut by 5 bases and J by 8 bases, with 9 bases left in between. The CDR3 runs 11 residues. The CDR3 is CSAPEEGELFF. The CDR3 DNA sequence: TGCAGTGCTCCAGAAGAGGGGGAGCTGTTTTTT.

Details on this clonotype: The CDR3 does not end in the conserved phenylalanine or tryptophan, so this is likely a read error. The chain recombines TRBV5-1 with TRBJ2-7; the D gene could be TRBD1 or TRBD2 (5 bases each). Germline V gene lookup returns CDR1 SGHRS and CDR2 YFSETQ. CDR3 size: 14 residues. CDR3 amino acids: CASSLGDGYYEQYS. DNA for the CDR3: TGCGCTAGCAGCTTGGGGGACGGATACTACGAGCAGTACTCC.

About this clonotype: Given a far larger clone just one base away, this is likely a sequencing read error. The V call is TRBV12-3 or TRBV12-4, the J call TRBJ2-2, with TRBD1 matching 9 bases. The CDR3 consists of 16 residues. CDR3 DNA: TGTGCCAGCAGTTTAGGGGACAGGGCGAACACCGGGGAGCTGCTTTTT. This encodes CASSLGDRANTGELLF.

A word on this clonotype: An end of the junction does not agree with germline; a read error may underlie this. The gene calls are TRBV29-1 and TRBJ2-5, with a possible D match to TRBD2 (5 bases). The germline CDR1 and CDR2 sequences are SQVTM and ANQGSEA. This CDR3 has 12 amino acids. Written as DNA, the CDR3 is TGTAGCGTTGGACCGGGGTGGGAGACCCAGTACTTC. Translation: CSVGPGWETQYF.

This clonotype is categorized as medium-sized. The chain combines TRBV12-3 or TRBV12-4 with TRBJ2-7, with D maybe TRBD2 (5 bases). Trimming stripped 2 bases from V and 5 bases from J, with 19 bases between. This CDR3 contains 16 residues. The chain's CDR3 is CASSLSLIRLGNEQYF. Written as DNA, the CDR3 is TGTGCCAGCAGTTTATCGCTAATCCGGCTCGGGAACGAGCAGTACTTC.

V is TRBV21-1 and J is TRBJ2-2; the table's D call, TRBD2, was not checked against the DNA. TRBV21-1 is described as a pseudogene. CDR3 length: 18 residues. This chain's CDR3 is CASSPREWQEPNTGVLFF. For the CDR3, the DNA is TGTGCCAGCAGCCCCCGCGAGTGGCAGGAGCCGAACACCGGGGTGCTGTTTTTT.

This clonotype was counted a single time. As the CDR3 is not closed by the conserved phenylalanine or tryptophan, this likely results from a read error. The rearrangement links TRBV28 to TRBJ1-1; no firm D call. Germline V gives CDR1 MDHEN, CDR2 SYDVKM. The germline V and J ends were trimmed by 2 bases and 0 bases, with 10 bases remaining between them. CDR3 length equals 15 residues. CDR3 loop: CASSLTLKVNTEAFS. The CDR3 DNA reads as TGTGCCAGCAGTTTAACGTTGAAGGTGAACACTGAAGCTTTCTCT.

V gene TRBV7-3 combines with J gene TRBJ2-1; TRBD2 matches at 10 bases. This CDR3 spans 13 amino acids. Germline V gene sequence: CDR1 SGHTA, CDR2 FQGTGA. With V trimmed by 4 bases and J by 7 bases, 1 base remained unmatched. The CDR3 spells CASSWTSGNEQFF. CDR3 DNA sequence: TGTGCCAGCAGCTGGACTAGCGGAAATGAGCAGTTCTTC.

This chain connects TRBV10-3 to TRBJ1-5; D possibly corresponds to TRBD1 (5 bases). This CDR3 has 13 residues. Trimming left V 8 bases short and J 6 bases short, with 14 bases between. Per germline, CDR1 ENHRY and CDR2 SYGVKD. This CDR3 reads CAISESGTQPQHF. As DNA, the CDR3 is TGTGCCATCTCCGAGAGCGGGACTCAGCCCCAGCATTTT.

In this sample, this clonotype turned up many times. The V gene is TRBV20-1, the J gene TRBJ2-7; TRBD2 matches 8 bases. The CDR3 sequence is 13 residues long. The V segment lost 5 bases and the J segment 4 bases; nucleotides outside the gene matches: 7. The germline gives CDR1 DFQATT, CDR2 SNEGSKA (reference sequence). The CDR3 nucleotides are TGCAGTGCTCTAACTAGCGGAGTATACGAGCAGTACTTC. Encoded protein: CSALTSGVYEQYF.

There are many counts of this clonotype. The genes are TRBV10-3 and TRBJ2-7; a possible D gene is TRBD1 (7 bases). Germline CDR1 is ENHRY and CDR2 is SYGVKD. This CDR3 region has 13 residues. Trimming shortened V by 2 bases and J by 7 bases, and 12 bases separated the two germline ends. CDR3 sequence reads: CAISEPGGREQYF. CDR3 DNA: TGTGCCATCAGTGAGCCAGGGGGGAGGGAGCAGTACTTC.

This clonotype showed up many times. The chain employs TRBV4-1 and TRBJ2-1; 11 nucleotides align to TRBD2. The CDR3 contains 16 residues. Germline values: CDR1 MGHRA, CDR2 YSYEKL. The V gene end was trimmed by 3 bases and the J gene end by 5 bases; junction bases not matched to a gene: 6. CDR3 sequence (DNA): TGCGCCAGCAGCCAGTCCGGGACTAGCGGCGACAATGAGCAGTTCTTC. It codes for CASSQSGTSGDNEQFF.

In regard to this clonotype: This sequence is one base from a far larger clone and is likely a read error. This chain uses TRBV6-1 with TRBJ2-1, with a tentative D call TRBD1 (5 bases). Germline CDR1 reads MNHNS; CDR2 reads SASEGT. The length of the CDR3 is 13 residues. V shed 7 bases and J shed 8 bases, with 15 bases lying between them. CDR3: CASTYSGADEQFF. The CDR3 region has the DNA TGTGCCAGCACTTATAGTGGGGCCGATGAGCAGTTCTTC.

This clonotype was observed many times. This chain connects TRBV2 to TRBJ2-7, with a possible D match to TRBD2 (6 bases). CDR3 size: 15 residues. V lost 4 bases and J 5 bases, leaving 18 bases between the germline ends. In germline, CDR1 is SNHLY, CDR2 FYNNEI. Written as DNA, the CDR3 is TGTGCCAGCAGTGGATCTCTGGGCAGGGAGGACGAGCAGTACTTC. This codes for CASSGSLGREDEQYF. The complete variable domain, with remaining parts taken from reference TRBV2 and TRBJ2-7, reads EPEVTQTPSHQVTQMGQEVILRCVPISNHLYFYWYRQILGQKVEFLVSFYNNEISEKSEIFDDQFSVERPDGSNFTLKIRSTKLEDSAMYFCASSGSLGREDEQYFGPGTRLTVT.

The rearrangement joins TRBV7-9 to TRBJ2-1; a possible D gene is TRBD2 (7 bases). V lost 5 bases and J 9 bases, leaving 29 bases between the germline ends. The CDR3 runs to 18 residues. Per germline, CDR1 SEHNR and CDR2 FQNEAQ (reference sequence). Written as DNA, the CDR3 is TGTGCCAGCAGCGATACCCGGGGGAGGGGGGACGGGTGCAGTGAGCAGTTCTTC. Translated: CASSDTRGRGDGCSEQFF.

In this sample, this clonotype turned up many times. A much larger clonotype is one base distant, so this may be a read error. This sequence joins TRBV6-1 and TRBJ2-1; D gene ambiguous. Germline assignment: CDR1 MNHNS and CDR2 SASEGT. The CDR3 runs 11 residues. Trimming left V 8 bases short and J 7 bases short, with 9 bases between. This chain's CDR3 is CASGVLNEQFF. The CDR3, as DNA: TGTGCCAGCGGTGTTCTAAATGAGCAGTTCTTC.

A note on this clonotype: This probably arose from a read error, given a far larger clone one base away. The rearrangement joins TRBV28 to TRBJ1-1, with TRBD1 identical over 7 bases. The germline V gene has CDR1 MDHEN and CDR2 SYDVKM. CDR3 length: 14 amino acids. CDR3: CASRRDRHNSPHHF. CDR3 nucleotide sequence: TGTGCCAGCAGGCGGGACAGACATAATTCACCCCACCACTTT.

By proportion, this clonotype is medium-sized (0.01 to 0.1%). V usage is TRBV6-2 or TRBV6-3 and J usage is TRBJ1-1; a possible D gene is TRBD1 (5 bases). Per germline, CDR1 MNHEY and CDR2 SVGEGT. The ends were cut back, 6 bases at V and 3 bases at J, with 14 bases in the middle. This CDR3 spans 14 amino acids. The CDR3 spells CASRDSGTYTEAFF. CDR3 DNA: TGTGCCAGCAGAGACAGTGGCACGTACACTGAAGCTTTCTTT.

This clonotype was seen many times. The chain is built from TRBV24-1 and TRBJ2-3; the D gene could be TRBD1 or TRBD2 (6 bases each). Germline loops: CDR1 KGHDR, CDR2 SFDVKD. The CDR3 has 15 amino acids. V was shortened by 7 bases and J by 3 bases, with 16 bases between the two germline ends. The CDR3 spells CATSFRGRWTDTQYF. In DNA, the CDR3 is TGTGCCACCAGCTTTCGGGGGCGCTGGACAGATACGCAGTATTTT.